This T cell receptor (beta chain) was sequenced during a study of spatial heterogeneity in lung cancer. Findings and caveats of the study: Counts of expanded intratumoral alpha and beta TCRs tracked tumor mutation counts.

Notes on this clonotype: Its antigen is undetermined. Because this beta chain is a stray read in a library intended to capture alpha chains, its abundance should not be given much weight.

The time point here: sample taken at primary tumor resection. With 0 bases removed from V and 4 bases from J, the gap between germline ends came to 10 bases. CDR1 and CDR2 (germline): SGHRS, YFSETQ. The CDR3 is made up of 15 amino acids. MiXCR, applied by TCRdb to the 5' RACE reads, yields one record per CDR3 protein. This table has some 16,000 distinct CDR3 sequences, roughly 7.1% appearing once. The source was lung tumor tissue, collected at surgery. The chain uses TRBV5-1 and TRBJ2-2, with a possible D match to TRBD1 (6 bases). The receptor was isolated from a female donor with early-stage non-small cell lung cancer. In nucleotides, the CDR3 is TGCGCCAGCAGCTTGGCCCAGGGGAGCACCGGGGAGCTGTTTTTT. Protein product: CASSLAQGSTGELFF.